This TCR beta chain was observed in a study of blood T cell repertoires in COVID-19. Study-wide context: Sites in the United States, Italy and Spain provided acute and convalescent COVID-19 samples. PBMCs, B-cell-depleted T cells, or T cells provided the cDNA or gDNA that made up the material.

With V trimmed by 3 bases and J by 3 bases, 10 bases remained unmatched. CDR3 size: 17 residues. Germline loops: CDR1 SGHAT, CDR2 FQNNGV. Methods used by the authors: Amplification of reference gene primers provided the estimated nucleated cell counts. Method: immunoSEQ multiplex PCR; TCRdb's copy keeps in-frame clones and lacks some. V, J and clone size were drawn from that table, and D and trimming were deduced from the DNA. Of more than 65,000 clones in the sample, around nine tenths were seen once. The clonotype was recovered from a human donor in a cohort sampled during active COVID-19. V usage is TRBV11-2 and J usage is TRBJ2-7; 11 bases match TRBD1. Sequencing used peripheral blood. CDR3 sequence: CASSFPLRDRGVYEQYF. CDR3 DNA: TGTGCCAGCAGCTTCCCCCTCCGGGACAGGGGGGTCTACGAGCAGTACTTC.